This T cell receptor beta chain derives from a study of T cells in localized non-small cell lung cancer. General study points: Sequencing involved a lone tumor region, leaving heterogeneity possible. Among the tissues sampled, uninvolved adjacent lung had the highest T cell clonality, above tumor. Detection in adjacent lung was observed for a median roughly 55 of the top 100 tumor clones.

Comment on this clone: Its antigen remains unknown.

Using immunoSEQ multiplex PCR, the repertoire was profiled, and TCRdb retains in-frame clones only, with some absent. The sample shows some 51,000 clones, just over 85% of them seen only once. Between the trimmed V and J ends, which lost 3 bases and 3 bases, there was a span of 10 bases. The CDR3 covers 13 residues. The germline V gene has CDR1 SGHRS and CDR2 YFSETQ. The sample was peripheral blood, taken before any cancer treatment. The V and J genes are TRBV5-1 and TRBJ2-7; a possible D gene is TRBD1 (6 bases). The TCR was taken from a woman aged 35 to 69 with stage I lung adenocarcinoma. CDR3 sequence: CASSYTTGYEQYF. CDR3 in DNA: TGCGCCAGCAGCTACACGACAGGCTACGAGCAGTACTTC.